This record concerns one T cell receptor beta chain sequence. Naive CD8 cells, CD45RO-negative and positively selected for CCR7, excluded terminally differentiated effector memory CD45RA+ cells. This sample was taken from a study of shared clonotypes between healthy human individuals. Assay used: immunoSEQ multiplex PCR; TCRdb lists only in-frame clones, some missing. The table lists roughly 2.1 million clones, roughly 91% of them singletons. This CDR3 spans 16 amino acids. The germline V gene encodes CDR1 MNHEY and CDR2 SMNVEV (reference sequence). Between the trimmed V and J ends, which lost 5 bases and 1 base, there was a span of 17 bases.

What was sequenced was naive CD8+ T cells from PBMCs. The sequence was obtained from a young man in good health. Some clones in this sample may be carry-over from other donors' samples. The gene calls are TRBV27 and TRBJ1-1, with D unresolved. Here the CDR3 reads CASSLTRGSQNTEAFF. The CDR3 region has the DNA TGTGCCAGCAGTCTCACACGAGGGAGTCAGAACACTGAAGCTTTCTTT.